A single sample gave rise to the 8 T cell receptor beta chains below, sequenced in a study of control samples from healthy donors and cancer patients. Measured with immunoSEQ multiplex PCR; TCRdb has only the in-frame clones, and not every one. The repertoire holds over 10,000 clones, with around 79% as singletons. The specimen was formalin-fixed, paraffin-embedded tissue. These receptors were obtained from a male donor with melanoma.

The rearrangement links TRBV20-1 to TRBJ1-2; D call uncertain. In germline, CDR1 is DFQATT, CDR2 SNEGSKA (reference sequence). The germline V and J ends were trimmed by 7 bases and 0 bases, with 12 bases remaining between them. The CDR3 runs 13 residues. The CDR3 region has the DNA TGCAGTGTTAATGACGGATCTAACTATGGCTACACCTTC. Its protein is CSVNDGSNYGYTF.

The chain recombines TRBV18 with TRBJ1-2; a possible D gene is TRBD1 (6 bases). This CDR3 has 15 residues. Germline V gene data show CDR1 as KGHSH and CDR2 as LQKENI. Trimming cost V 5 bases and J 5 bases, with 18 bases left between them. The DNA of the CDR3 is TGTGCCAGCTCAATTACGGACAGCGTCGGTTATGGCTACACCTTC. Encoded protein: CASSITDSVGYGYTF.

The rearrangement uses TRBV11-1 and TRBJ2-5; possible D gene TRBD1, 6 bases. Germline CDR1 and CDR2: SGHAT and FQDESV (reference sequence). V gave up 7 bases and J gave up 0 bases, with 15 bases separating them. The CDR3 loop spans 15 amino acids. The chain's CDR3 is CASTRTDRDQETQYF. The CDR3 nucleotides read TGTGCCAGCACCAGGACAGATAGGGACCAAGAGACCCAGTACTTC. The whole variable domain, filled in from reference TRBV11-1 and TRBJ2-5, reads EAEVAQSPRYKITEKSQAVAFWCDPISGHATLYWYRQILGQGPELLVQFQDESVVDDSQLPKDRFSAERLKGVDSTLKIQPAELGDSAMYLCASTRTDRDQETQYFGPGTRLLVL.

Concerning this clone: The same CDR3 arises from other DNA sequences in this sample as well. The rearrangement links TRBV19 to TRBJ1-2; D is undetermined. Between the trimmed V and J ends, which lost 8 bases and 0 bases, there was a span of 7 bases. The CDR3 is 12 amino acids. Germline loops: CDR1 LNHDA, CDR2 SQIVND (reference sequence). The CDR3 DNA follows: TGTGCCAGTTCCGGGTCTAACTATGGCTACACCTTC. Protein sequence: CASSGSNYGYTF.

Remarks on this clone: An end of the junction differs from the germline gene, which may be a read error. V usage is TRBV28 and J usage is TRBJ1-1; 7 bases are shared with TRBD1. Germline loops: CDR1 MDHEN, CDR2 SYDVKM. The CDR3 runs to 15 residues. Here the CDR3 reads CIRQGEGTGNTEAFF. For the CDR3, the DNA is TGCATAAGACAGGGCGAGGGAACTGGGAACACTGAAGCTTTCTTT.

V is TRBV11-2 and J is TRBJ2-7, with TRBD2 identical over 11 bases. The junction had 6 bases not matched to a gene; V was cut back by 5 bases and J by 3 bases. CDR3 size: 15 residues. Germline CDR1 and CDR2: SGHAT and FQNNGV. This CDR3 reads CASSATSGGNYEQYF. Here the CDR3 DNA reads TGTGCCAGCAGCGCCACTAGCGGGGGCAACTACGAGCAGTACTTC.

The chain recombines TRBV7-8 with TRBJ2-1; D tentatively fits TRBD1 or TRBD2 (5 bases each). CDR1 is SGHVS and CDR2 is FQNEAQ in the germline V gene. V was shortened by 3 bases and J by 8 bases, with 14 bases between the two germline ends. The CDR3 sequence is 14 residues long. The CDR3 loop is CASSFGTRVDEQFF. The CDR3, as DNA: TGTGCCAGCAGCTTCGGGACGAGGGTCGATGAGCAGTTCTTC.

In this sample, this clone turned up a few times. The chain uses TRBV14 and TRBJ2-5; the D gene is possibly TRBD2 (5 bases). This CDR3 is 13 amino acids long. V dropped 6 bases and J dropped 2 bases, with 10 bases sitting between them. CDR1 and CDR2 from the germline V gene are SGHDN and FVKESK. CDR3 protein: CASRRGLQETQYF. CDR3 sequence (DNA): TGTGCCAGCAGACGCGGGCTTCAAGAGACCCAGTACTTC.